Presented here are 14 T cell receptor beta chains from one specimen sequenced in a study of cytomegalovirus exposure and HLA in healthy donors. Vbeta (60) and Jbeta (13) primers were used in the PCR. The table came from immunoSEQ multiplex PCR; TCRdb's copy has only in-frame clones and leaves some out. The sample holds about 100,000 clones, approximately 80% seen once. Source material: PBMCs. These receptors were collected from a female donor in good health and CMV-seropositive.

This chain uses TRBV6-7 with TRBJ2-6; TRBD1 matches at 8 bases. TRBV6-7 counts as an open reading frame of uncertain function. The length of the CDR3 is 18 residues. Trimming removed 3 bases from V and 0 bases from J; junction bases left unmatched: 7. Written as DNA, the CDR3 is TGTGCCAGCAGTTATGGGGGACAGGACGCCTCTGGGGCCAACGTCCTGACTTTC. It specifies CASSYGGQDASGANVLTF.

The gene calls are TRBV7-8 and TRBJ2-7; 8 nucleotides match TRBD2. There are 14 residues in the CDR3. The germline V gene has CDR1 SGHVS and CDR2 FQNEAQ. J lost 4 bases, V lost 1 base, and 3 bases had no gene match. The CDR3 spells CASSLVIAGYEQYF. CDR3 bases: TGTGCCAGCAGCTTAGTAATAGCGGGATACGAGCAGTACTTC.

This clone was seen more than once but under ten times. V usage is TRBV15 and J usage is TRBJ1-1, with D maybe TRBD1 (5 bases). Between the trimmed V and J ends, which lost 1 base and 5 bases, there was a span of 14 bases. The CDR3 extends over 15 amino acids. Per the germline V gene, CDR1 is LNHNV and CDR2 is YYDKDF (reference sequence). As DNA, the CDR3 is TGTGCCACCAGCAGAGGGGGGGGGAAGGGAACTGAAGCTTTCTTT. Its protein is CATSRGGGKGTEAFF.

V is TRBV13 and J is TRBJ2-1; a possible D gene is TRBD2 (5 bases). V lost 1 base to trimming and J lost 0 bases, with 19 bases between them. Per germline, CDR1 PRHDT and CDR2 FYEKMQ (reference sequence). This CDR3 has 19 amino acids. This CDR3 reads CASSLESEEEISSYNEQFF. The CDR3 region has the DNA TGTGCCAGCAGCTTAGAGTCCGAGGAGGAGATCAGCTCCTACAATGAGCAGTTCTTC.

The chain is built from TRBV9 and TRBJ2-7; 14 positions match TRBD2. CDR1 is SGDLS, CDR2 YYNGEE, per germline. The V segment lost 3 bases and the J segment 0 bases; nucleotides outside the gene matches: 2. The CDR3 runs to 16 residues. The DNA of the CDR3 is TGTGCCAGCAGCGCCGGGACTAGCGGGGGCTCCTACGAGCAGTACTTC. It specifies CASSAGTSGGSYEQYF.

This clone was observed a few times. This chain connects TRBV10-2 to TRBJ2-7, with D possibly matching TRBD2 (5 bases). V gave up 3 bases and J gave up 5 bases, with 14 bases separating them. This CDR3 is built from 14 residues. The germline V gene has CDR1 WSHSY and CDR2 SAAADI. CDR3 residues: CASSEYGKGDEQYF. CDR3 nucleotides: TGCGCCAGCAGTGAATACGGGAAAGGCGACGAGCAGTACTTC.

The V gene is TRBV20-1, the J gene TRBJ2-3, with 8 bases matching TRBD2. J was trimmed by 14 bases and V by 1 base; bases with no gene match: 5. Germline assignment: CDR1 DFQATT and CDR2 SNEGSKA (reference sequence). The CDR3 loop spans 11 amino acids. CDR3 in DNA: TGCAGTGCTAGAGGGGGGACTAGATCGTATTTT. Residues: CSARGGTRSYF.

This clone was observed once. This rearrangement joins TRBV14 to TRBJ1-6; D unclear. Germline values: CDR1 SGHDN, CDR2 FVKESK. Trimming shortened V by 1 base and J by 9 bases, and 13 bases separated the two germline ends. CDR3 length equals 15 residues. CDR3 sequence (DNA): TGTGCCAGCAGCCAAGCCAGAAACGGCGGTTCACCCCTCCACTTT. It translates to CASSQARNGGSPLHF.

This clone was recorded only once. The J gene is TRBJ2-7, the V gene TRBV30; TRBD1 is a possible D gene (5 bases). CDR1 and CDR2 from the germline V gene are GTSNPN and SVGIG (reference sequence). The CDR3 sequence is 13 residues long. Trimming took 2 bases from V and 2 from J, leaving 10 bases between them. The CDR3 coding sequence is TGTGCCTGGAGTCTAGGGGCCGCCTACGAGCAGTACTTC. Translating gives CAWSLGAAYEQYF.

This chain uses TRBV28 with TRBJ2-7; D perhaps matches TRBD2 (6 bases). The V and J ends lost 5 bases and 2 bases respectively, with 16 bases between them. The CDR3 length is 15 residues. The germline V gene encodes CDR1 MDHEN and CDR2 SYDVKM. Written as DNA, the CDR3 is TGTGCCAGCAGTCCCGGGACTTTTAAGACCTACGAGCAGTACTTC. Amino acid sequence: CASSPGTFKTYEQYF.

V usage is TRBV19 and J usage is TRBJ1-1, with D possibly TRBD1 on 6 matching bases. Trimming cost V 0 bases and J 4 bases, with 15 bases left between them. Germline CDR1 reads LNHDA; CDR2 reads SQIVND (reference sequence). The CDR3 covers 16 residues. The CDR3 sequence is CASSIDKGVRGTEAFF. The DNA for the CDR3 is TGTGCCAGTAGTATAGATAAGGGGGTTAGAGGCACTGAAGCTTTCTTT.

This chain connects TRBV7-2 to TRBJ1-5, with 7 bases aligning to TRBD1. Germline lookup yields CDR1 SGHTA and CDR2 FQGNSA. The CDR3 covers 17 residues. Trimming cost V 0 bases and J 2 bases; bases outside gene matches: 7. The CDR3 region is CASSLAGGGIGNQPQHF. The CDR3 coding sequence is TGTGCCAGCAGCTTAGCCGGAGGGGGCATCGGCAATCAGCCCCAGCATTTT.

The DNA of the CDR3 is TGTGCCAGCAGTGTCGGGACATACGCCGGCAACTATGGCTACACCTTC. Its translation: CASSVGTYAGNYGYTF. V is TRBV25-1 and J is TRBJ1-2, with a weak D call TRBD1 (6 bases). CDR1 MGHDK and CDR2 SYGVNS come from the germline V gene. V lost 4 bases to trimming and J lost 2 bases, with 17 bases between them. This CDR3 spans 16 amino acids.

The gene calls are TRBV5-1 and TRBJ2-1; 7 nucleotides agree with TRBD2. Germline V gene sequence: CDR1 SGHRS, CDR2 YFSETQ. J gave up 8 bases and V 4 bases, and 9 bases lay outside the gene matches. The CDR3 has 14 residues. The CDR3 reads CASSPGLGSDEQFF. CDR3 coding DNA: TGCGCCAGCAGCCCTGGACTAGGGTCTGATGAGCAGTTCTTC.